This is a list of T cell receptor beta chains from one sample in a study of cytomegalovirus exposure and HLA in healthy donors. Libraries were prepared by immunoSEQ multiplex PCR; TCRdb keeps only in-frame clonotypes and omits some of them. The sample gives about 170,000 clones, 62% of which show up once; less than 3% is in the top ten. The sample comprised PBMCs. These receptors were collected from a man aged 35-49 years in good health and CMV-seronegative. Both conserved end residues are part of each CDR3. D genes are given only for firm matches. Expanded clones are given a class, and other clones once, few, many or no size at all.

v_gene	abundance	d_gene	j_gene	CDR3aa	CDR3nt
TRBV6-5	NA	TRBD2	TRBJ2-1	CARPGGGAYNEQFF	TGTGCCAGGCCTGGCGGGGGGGCCTACAATGAGCAGTTCTTC
TRBV29-1	NA	TRBD1	TRBJ1-6	CSVRGPGGSSPLHF	TGCAGCGTTCGGGGGCCAGGGGGAAGTTCACCCCTCCACTTT
TRBV5-1	few	TRBD1	TRBJ1-4	CASSWTGINEKLFF	TGCGCCAGCAGCTGGACAGGGATAAATGAAAAACTGTTTTTT
TRBV19	few	TRBD2	TRBJ2-7	CASSIMGGNYEQYF	TGTGCCAGTAGTATAATGGGGGGGAACTACGAGCAGTACTTC
TRBV19	NA	NA	TRBJ2-7	CASSIGGSTYEQYF	TGTGCCAGTAGTATCGGCGGATCTACCTACGAGCAGTACTTC
TRBV7-8	NA	TRBD2	TRBJ2-1	CASSTPTSGDNEQFF	TGTGCCAGCAGCACACCGACTAGCGGTGACAATGAGCAGTTCTTC
TRBV15	NA	TRBD2	TRBJ2-7	CATSRDRGGSYEQYF	TGTGCCACCAGCAGAGATCGGGGGGGTTCCTACGAGCAGTACTTC
TRBV9	NA	TRBD1	TRBJ1-6	CASSALQGADSPLHF	TGTGCCAGCAGCGCCTTACAGGGGGCCGATTCACCCCTCCACTTT
TRBV7-9	NA	NA	TRBJ2-1	CSSSFVGVDEQFF	TGTTCCAGCAGCTTTGTCGGGGTCGATGAGCAGTTCTTC
TRBV18	NA	TRBD1	TRBJ1-2	CASSLGTDYGYTF	TGTGCCAGCTCGTTGGGGACAGACTATGGCTACACCTTC
TRBV19	NA	TRBD2	TRBJ2-3	CASSSGSRTDTQYF	TGTGCCAGTTCTAGCGGGAGTAGGACAGATACGCAGTATTTT
TRBV23-1	few	TRBD1	TRBJ2-1	CASSRDRVIRLCEQFF	TGCGCCAGCAGTCGAGACAGGGTGATCAGATTGTGCGAGCAGTTCTTC
TRBV28	NA	NA	TRBJ2-3	CASSLGQTSTDTQYF	TGTGCCAGCAGTTTGGGGCAGACTAGCACAGATACGCAGTATTTT
TRBV30	NA	TRBD2	TRBJ2-5	CAWRAGGETQYF	TGTGCCTGGAGAGCGGGAGGAGAGACCCAGTACTTC
TRBV2	once	NA	TRBJ1-5	CASRPGNQPQHF	TGTGCCAGCAGGCCGGGCAATCAGCCCCAGCATTTT
TRBV6-1	NA	TRBD2	TRBJ2-7	CASSGGGGSSYEQYF	TGTGCCAGCAGTGGGGGCGGGGGGTCTTCCTACGAGCAGTACTTC
TRBV30	NA	TRBD2	TRBJ2-5	CAWNIAGGRGETQYF	TGTGCCTGGAATATCGCGGGAGGGCGGGGGGAGACCCAGTACTTC
TRBV9	NA	NA	TRBJ2-2	CASSPKLVAGELFF	TGTGCCAGCAGCCCCAAGCTAGTGGCCGGGGAGCTGTTTTTT
TRBV10-1	NA	NA	TRBJ1-5	CASSEGQGRFNQPQHF	TGCGCCAGCAGTGAGGGGCAGGGGCGTTTCAATCAGCCCCAGCATTTT
TRBV7-3	NA	TRBD1	TRBJ1-1	CASSPQTGVEAFF	TGTGCCAGCAGCCCCCAGACAGGGGTTGAAGCTTTCTTT
TRBV27	NA	NA	TRBJ1-6	CASSLRGSYNSPLHF	TGTGCCAGCAGTTTAAGGGGTTCCTATAATTCCCCCCTCCACTTT
TRBV4-1	NA	NA	TRBJ2-7	CASSQIYRSSYEQYF	TGCGCCAGCAGCCAGATCTACAGGAGCTCCTACGAGCAGTACTTC
TRBV7-6	NA	NA	TRBJ2-7	CASSLARGLEQYF	TGTGCCAGCAGCTTAGCGCGGGGGCTCGAGCAGTACTTC
TRBV7-2	few	NA	TRBJ2-7	CASSLGGTSYEQYF	TGTGCCAGCAGCTTAGGCGGTACGTCCTACGAGCAGTACTTC
TRBV5-1	NA	NA	TRBJ1-2	CASSLAPGSNGYTF	TGCGCCAGCAGCTTGGCCCCAGGGTCAAATGGCTACACCTTC
TRBV7-2	NA	NA	TRBJ1-2	CASSLFGGKHYRVDYGYTF	TGTGCCAGCAGCTTATTCGGGGGGAAGCATTATCGGGTTGACTATGGCTACACCTTC
TRBV2	NA	TRBD2	TRBJ2-7	CASSDLSGGPLLSYEQYF	TGTGCCAGCAGTGACTTGAGCGGGGGGCCTCTCCTCTCCTACGAGCAGTACTTC
TRBV30	NA	NA	TRBJ1-4	CAWLPGTGGDEKLFF	TGTGCCTGGTTGCCTGGGACGGGAGGGGATGAAAAACTGTTTTTT
TRBV27	NA	NA	TRBJ2-7	CASSLLGQNSYEQYF	TGTGCCAGCAGTTTGTTAGGACAGAACTCCTACGAGCAGTACTTC
TRBV28	once	TRBD1	TRBJ2-3	CASSFDRATDTQYF	TGTGCCAGCAGTTTTGACAGGGCCACAGATACGCAGTATTTT
TRBV30	few	TRBD2	TRBJ2-2	CAWLAGGRGGELFF	TGTGCCTGGCTAGCGGGAGGTAGGGGCGGGGAGCTGTTTTTT
TRBV7-9	few	NA	TRBJ2-3	CASSLEGVDPQYF	TGTGCCAGCAGCTTAGAAGGGGTAGACCCGCAGTATTTT
TRBV7-9	NA	NA	TRBJ1-4	CASSFGGGEKLFF	TGTGCCAGCAGCTTCGGGGGGGGAGAAAAACTGTTTTTT
TRBV7-3	NA	NA	TRBJ2-7	CASSPSGSSYEQYF	TGTGCCAGCAGCCCATCCGGGAGCTCCTACGAGCAGTACTTC
TRBV11-2	NA	NA	TRBJ2-7	CASSLGASTYEQYF	TGTGCCAGCAGCTTAGGTGCTAGTACCTACGAGCAGTACTTC
TRBV7-6	NA	TRBD2	TRBJ2-3	CASSLGLAGPTDTQYF	TGTGCCAGCAGCTTGGGACTAGCGGGGCCCACAGATACGCAGTATTTT
TRBV20-1	NA	NA	TRBJ2-6	CAVSGANVPTF	TGCGCCGTCTCTGGGGCCAACGTCCCGACTTTC
TRBV11-3	NA	TRBD1	TRBJ2-2	CASRDRVNTGELFF	TGTGCCAGCCGGGACAGGGTGAACACCGGGGAGCTGTTTTTT
TRBV2	NA	NA	TRBJ2-7	CASSRYDEQYF	TGTGCCAGCTCCCGCTACGACGAGCAGTACTTC
TRBV7-9	few	TRBD1	TRBJ2-3	CASSLLTGGLTDTQYF	TGTGCCAGCAGCCTATTGACAGGGGGCCTCACAGATACGCAGTATTTT
TRBV25-1	NA	TRBD1	TRBJ2-7	CASRRQGPDEQYF	TGTGCCAGCAGAAGACAGGGACCTGACGAGCAGTACTTC
TRBV7-3	NA	TRBD2	TRBJ2-1	CASSLGLAAYNEQFF	TGTGCCAGCAGCTTAGGACTAGCGGCGTACAATGAGCAGTTCTTC
TRBV27	NA	TRBD2	TRBJ2-1	CASSQPGTTNNEQFF	TGTGCCAGCAGTCAACCCGGGACTACGAACAATGAGCAGTTCTTC
TRBV7-8	NA	TRBD2	TRBJ2-7	CASSLATSAYYEQYF	TGTGCCAGCAGCTTAGCGACTAGCGCGTACTACGAGCAGTACTTC
TRBV15	NA	TRBD1	TRBJ1-2	CATSTATGNYGYTF	TGTGCCACCAGCACCGCGACAGGGAACTATGGCTACACCTTC
TRBV6-1	few	NA	TRBJ2-1	CASSDSGYNEQFF	TGTGCCAGCAGTGATAGCGGCTACAATGAGCAGTTCTTC
TRBV6-5	NA	TRBD2	TRBJ2-1	CASSGSGTSQEQFF	TGTGCCAGCAGTGGCTCCGGGACTAGCCAGGAGCAGTTCTTC
TRBV18	NA	NA	TRBJ2-5	CASSETGGTQYF	TGTGCCAGCTCAGAGACAGGCGGGACCCAGTACTTC
TRBV11-2	NA	TRBD1	TRBJ1-1	CASSFSTGVNTEAFF	TGTGCCAGCAGCTTTTCAACAGGGGTGAACACTGAAGCTTTCTTT